This T cell receptor beta chain emerged from a study of early T cells in non-severe SARS-CoV-2 infection. Study background: Sequencing used unsorted whole-blood bulk RNA, so chains lack pairing. General study findings and limits: The matching step, a VDJdb search, favored anti-spike CD8 responses and missed private and CD4 specificities.

In this sample, this clonotype turned up a few times. What it binds is not known. Attachment of unique molecular identifiers to individual cDNA molecules was performed. TCRdb reprocessed the 5' RACE reads via MiXCR and lists one record per CDR3 protein. The sample yields tens of thousands of distinct CDR3 sequences, about 8.4% seen once. This CDR3 region has 14 residues. Germline lookup yields CDR1 SGHDN and CDR2 FVKESK. The ends were cut back, 5 bases at V and 5 bases at J, with 16 bases in the middle. The J gene is TRBJ2-7, the V gene TRBV14; perhaps TRBD2 as D (6 bases). The sequence was collected from an adult who was a healthcare worker with PCR-confirmed SARS-CoV-2 infection or an uninfected control (not recorded which). The sequenced sample consisted of whole blood. DNA for the CDR3: TGTGCCAGCAGCAGTGCGGAGGGGTGGCACGAGCAGTACTTC. Protein sequence: CASSSAEGWHEQYF.